One sample yielded the 31 T cell receptor beta chains listed below, sequenced in a study of blood T cell repertoires in COVID-19. Assay used: immunoSEQ multiplex PCR; TCRdb lists only in-frame clones, some missing. Of some 260,000 clones in the sample, roughly four fifths were seen once. The sample consisted of PBMCs or T cells enriched from blood (not recorded which). These receptors were collected from a man aged 30 to 45 with acute COVID-19.

This chain joins TRBV9 and TRBJ2-5, with TRBD2 matching over 12 bases. Trimming cost V 2 bases and J 4 bases; bases outside gene matches: 3. CDR1 and CDR2 from the germline V gene are SGDLS and YYNGEE. The CDR3 sequence is 15 residues long. The CDR3 coding sequence is TGTGCCAGCAGCGTGAGGGGACTAGCGGGAGAGACCCAGTACTTC. Translated: CASSVRGLAGETQYF.

The CDR3 reads CASSTGTSGFRNEQFF. CDR3 bases: TGTGCCAGTAGTACTGGGACTAGCGGGTTCCGGAATGAGCAGTTCTTC. This chain connects TRBV19 to TRBJ2-1; TRBD2 matches 12 bases. CDR1 and CDR2 (germline): LNHDA, SQIVND (reference sequence). J gave up 7 bases and V 4 bases, and 8 bases lay outside the gene matches. The length of the CDR3 is 16 residues.

This chain connects TRBV6-5 to TRBJ2-1; a possible D gene is TRBD1 (6 bases). Between the trimmed V and J ends, which lost 6 bases and 4 bases, there was a span of 13 bases. This CDR3 is 14 amino acids long. Germline V gives CDR1 MNHEY, CDR2 SVGAGI. The chain's CDR3 is CASRDNRVYNEQFF. The CDR3 region has the DNA TGTGCCAGCAGAGATAACAGGGTATACAATGAGCAGTTCTTC.

This clone was seen only once. The chain is built from TRBV25-1 and TRBJ1-4, with a possible D match to TRBD1 (5 bases). The CDR3 has 14 amino acids. The V end was cut by 3 bases, the J end by 5 bases, with 10 bases between. The germline V gene has CDR1 MGHDK and CDR2 SYGVNS. The CDR3 protein is CASSDTRVNEKLFF. In nucleotides, the CDR3 is TGTGCCAGCAGTGATACCAGGGTGAATGAAAAACTGTTTTTT.

V is TRBV7-3 and J is TRBJ2-2, with D perhaps matching TRBD1 (5 bases). Germline V gives CDR1 SGHTA, CDR2 FQGTGA. The CDR3 has 17 amino acids. With 5 bases removed from V and 1 base from J, the gap between germline ends came to 17 bases. The CDR3: CASSPEARQQNTGELFF. CDR3 DNA: TGTGCCAGCAGCCCAGAGGCCCGACAGCAGAACACCGGGGAGCTGTTTTTT.

The J gene is TRBJ2-7, the V gene TRBV7-8; the D is unclear. Trimming left V 3 bases short and J 2 bases short, with 8 bases between. Germline CDR1 is SGHVS and CDR2 is FQNEAQ. This CDR3 has 13 amino acids. The CDR3 DNA reads TGTGCCAGCAGCTTTGCAGGAACCTACGAGCAGTACGTC. Its protein is CASSFAGTYEQYV.

The rearrangement links TRBV19 to TRBJ1-1, with 10 nucleotides matching TRBD1. This CDR3 spans 12 amino acids. CDR1 LNHDA and CDR2 SQIVND come from the germline V gene (reference sequence). The junction had 8 bases not matched to a gene; V was cut back by 5 bases and J by 14 bases. The CDR3 sequence is CASSHWDRGWFF. The CDR3 DNA follows: TGTGCCAGTAGTCATTGGGACAGGGGATGGTTCTTT.

The chain carries TRBV5-1 and TRBJ2-7; 7 nucleotides match TRBD1. Germline CDR1 and CDR2: SGHRS and YFSETQ. The CDR3 runs 15 residues. V shed 3 bases, J shed 5 bases, and the junction held 11 bases outside the gene matches. In DNA form, the CDR3 reads TGCGCCAGCAGCTCCCAGGGGGTATCTGGCGACGAGCAGTACGTC. It yields the protein CASSSQGVSGDEQYV.

This clone was counted a single time. One junction end does not reproduce the germline sequence, and a read error may be involved. The V and J genes are TRBV5-1 and TRBJ1-1; D is perhaps TRBD1 (5 bases). Germline CDR1 SGHRS, CDR2 YFSETQ. This CDR3 has 14 residues. CDR3 DNA: TGTGCCAGCAGCTTGGTAGGACAGAACACTGAAGCTTTCTTT. Protein product: CASSLVGQNTEAFF.

With respect to this clone: The CDR3 end shows no conserved phenylalanine or tryptophan, and so a read error is likely. The DNA is omitted, as the CDR3 cannot be located on it reliably, and the CDR3 follows TCRdb's listing. The genes are TRBV19 and TRBJ1-3; TRBD1 is the table's D call and was not checked against the DNA. The CDR3 is 11 residues long, ends included. The V gene's germline CDR1 is LNHDA and CDR2 SQIVND (reference sequence). The CDR3 loop reads CASKGDGRERV.

The chain recombines TRBV28 with TRBJ2-7; D might be TRBD1 (6 bases). CDR1 MDHEN and CDR2 SYDVKM come from the germline V gene. V was trimmed by 1 base and J by 7 bases, leaving 26 bases between them. The length of the CDR3 is 18 residues. CDR3 residues: CASSLSLSLPGATREQYV. The CDR3 coding sequence is TGTGCCAGCAGTTTATCGCTCTCCTTGCCAGGGGCTACGAGGGAGCAGTACGTC.

The genes are TRBV29-1 and TRBJ2-5; the match to TRBD1 covers 11 bases. With 7 bases clipped from V and 4 bases from J, the junction kept 8 bases outside the gene matches. Germline loops: CDR1 SQVTM, CDR2 ANQGSEA. The CDR3 totals 14 residues. CDR3 amino acids: CSATGQGVRETQYF. In nucleotides, the CDR3 is TGCAGCGCAACGGGACAGGGGGTCAGAGAGACCCAGTACTTC.

CDR3 coding DNA: TGCGCCAGCAGCTTTGGCGGGGGGGCCGTTTTCACAGATACGCAGTATTTT. Translated: CASSFGGGAVFTDTQYF. The rearrangement uses TRBV5-1 and TRBJ2-3; TRBD2 agrees at 9 bases. Germline lookup yields CDR1 SGHRS and CDR2 YFSETQ. The CDR3 runs to 17 residues. V trimming: 2 bases; J trimming: 2 bases; junction bases outside the gene matches: 9.

This sequence joins TRBV27 and TRBJ2-1, with D possibly TRBD2 on 5 matching bases. V was clipped by 5 bases and J by 6 bases, with 14 bases between them. Germline V gene sequence: CDR1 MNHEY, CDR2 SMNVEV (reference sequence). The CDR3 spans 14 residues. In DNA, the CDR3 is TGTGCCAGCAGTCCCGGCCAGCGGAGCAATGAGCAGTTCTTC. It translates to CASSPGQRSNEQFF.

The rearrangement uses TRBV25-1 and TRBJ1-2, with D unclear. The germline gives CDR1 MGHDK, CDR2 SYGVNS. This CDR3 has 11 amino acids. V was trimmed by 4 bases and J by 14 bases, leaving 14 bases between them. CDR3 coding DNA: TGTGCCAGCAGTGCCTCGGACTTAGAGACCTTC. Amino acids: CASSASDLETF.

This chain connects TRBV7-8 to TRBJ2-3; perhaps TRBD1 as D (6 bases). Trimming removed 5 bases from V and 3 bases from J, with 18 bases in between. In germline, CDR1 is SGHVS, CDR2 FQNEAQ. This CDR3 has 16 amino acids. CDR3: CASSAAGTSRTDTQYF. The CDR3 coding sequence is TGTGCCAGCAGCGCCGCCGGGACAAGCCGGACAGATACGCAGTATTTT. Complete variable domain (other parts from reference TRBV7-8 and TRBJ2-3): GAGVSQSPRYKVAKRGQDVALRCDPISGHVSLFWYQQALGQGPEFLTYFQNEAQLDKSGLPSDRFFAERPEGSVSTLKIQRTQQEDSAVYLCASSAAGTSRTDTQYFGPGTRLTVL.

The chain has TRBV19 and TRBJ1-4; no firm D call. The V end lost 5 bases, the J end lost 3 bases, and 7 bases lay between the germline ends. Germline CDR1 is LNHDA and CDR2 is SQIVND (reference sequence). The CDR3 runs to 13 residues. CDR3: CASSLAANEKLFF. The CDR3 DNA is TGTGCCAGTAGTTTAGCGGCTAATGAAAAACTGTTTTTT. The full variable domain, with the rest looked up from reference TRBV19 and TRBJ1-4, is DGGITQSPKYLFRKEGQNVTLSCEQNLNHDAMYWYRQDPGQGLRLIYYSQIVNDFQKGDIAEGYSVSREKKESFPLTVTSAQKNPTAFYLCASSLAANEKLFFGSGTQLSVL.

The V gene is TRBV4-3, the J gene TRBJ2-1; 9 bases fit TRBD2. The germline V gene encodes CDR1 LGHNA and CDR2 YSLEER. J was trimmed by 10 bases and V by 0 bases; bases with no gene match: 13. This CDR3 region has 17 residues. This CDR3 reads CASSQDRGGRAIGEQFF. The CDR3 DNA is TGCGCCAGCAGCCAAGATCGGGGCGGGAGGGCCATCGGGGAGCAGTTCTTC.

This clone has just one count. This rearrangement joins TRBV10-2 to TRBJ2-1; no clear D. Germline V gene lookup returns CDR1 WSHSY and CDR2 SAAADI. This CDR3 has 11 amino acids. V was trimmed by 4 bases and J by 7 bases, leaving 5 bases between them. The CDR3 DNA reads as TGCGCCAGCAGTGGAGTTAATGAGCAGTTCTTC. It is translated as CASSGVNEQFF.

The chain recombines TRBV5-1 with TRBJ1-4, with TRBD1 identical over 8 bases. CDR1 is SGHRS, CDR2 YFSETQ, per germline. This CDR3 spans 14 amino acids. The trim removed 2 bases at V and 6 bases at J, leaving 3 bases unmatched. Here the CDR3 reads CASSFRGQDEKLFF. CDR3 DNA sequence: TGCGCCAGCAGCTTCAGGGGGCAGGATGAAAAACTGTTTTTT.

The rearrangement uses TRBV10-1 and TRBJ2-1; 10 bases fit TRBD1. Germline V gene data show CDR1 as WNHNN and CDR2 as SYGVQD (reference sequence). With 7 bases clipped from V and 10 bases from J, the junction kept 13 bases outside the gene matches. The CDR3 totals 15 residues. CDR3 sequence reads: CASTRGQGVAGEQFF. The CDR3, as DNA: TGCGCCAGCACCCGAGGACAGGGGGTAGCCGGGGAGCAGTTCTTC.

The V gene is TRBV27, the J gene TRBJ1-2; the match to TRBD1 covers 8 bases. Germline-derived CDR1 and CDR2 are MNHEY and SMNVEV (reference sequence). The CDR3 contains 13 residues. V lost 4 bases and J lost 6; bases outside the gene matches: 4. CDR3 sequence (DNA): TGTGCCAGCAGTTACAGGGGGTTCAATGGCTACACCTTC. Translating it yields CASSYRGFNGYTF.

This chain links TRBV5-1 with TRBJ2-1; 7 nucleotides align to TRBD1. CDR3 size: 13 residues. Germline-derived CDR1 and CDR2 are SGHRS and YFSETQ. Trimming cost V 7 bases and J 0 bases; bases outside gene matches: 1. The chain's CDR3 is CASQGDSYNEQFF. CDR3 coding DNA: TGCGCCAGCCAGGGGGACTCCTACAATGAGCAGTTCTTC.

The V and J genes are TRBV7-9 and TRBJ1-1, with no clear D. This CDR3 region has 11 residues. Germline V gene lookup returns CDR1 SEHNR and CDR2 FQNEAQ (reference sequence). Trimming removed 1 base from V and 7 bases from J, with 4 bases in between. The CDR3 region has the DNA TGTGCCAGCAGCTTAGGCGTTGAAGCTTTCTTT. Translated: CASSLGVEAFF.

CDR3 DNA: TGTGCCAGCAGCTTCAGTGCTGCGCAGTTCTTC. Encoded protein: CASSFSAAQFF. The chain has TRBV11-3 and TRBJ2-1; D is undetermined. The CDR3 is 11 amino acids. Germline CDR1 is SGHNT and CDR2 is YENEEA. Trimming left V 3 bases short and J 12 bases short, with 9 bases between.

The V call is TRBV5-1, the J call TRBJ2-7, with D maybe TRBD2 (5 bases). CDR3 size: 13 residues. Germline V lookup: CDR1 SGHRS, CDR2 YFSETQ. The CDR3 region is CASSLDGTYEQYV. As DNA, the CDR3 is TGTGCCAGCAGCTTGGACGGGACCTACGAGCAGTACGTC.

The chain recombines TRBV12-3 or TRBV12-4 with TRBJ2-7; 8 nucleotides match TRBD1. This CDR3 is built from 13 residues. The V and J ends lost 6 bases and 7 bases, in that order; junction bases with no gene match: 8. CDR3 sequence (DNA): TGTGCCAGCAGCCCTGGACAGGGTTTTGAGCAGTACGTC. It translates to CASSPGQGFEQYV.

This sequence joins TRBV3-1 (or the pseudogene TRBV3-2) and TRBJ2-2; 8 bases fit TRBD1. Germline CDR1 reads LGHDT; CDR2 reads YNNKEL (reference sequence). The CDR3 is 16 amino acids. Trimming removed 6 bases from V and 4 bases from J; junction bases left unmatched: 10. The CDR3, as DNA: TGTGCCAGCAGTCAACGCAGGGGGCGCGGCACCGGGGAGCTGTTTTTT. Protein: CASSQRRGRGTGELFF.

The V and J genes are TRBV7-9 and TRBJ1-1; 10 bases map to TRBD1. Trimming took 7 bases from V and 6 from J; bases not matched to a gene: 8. The germline gives CDR1 SEHNR, CDR2 FQNEAQ (reference sequence). The CDR3 extends over 14 amino acids. The CDR3 protein is CASTRDRGEPEAFF. The CDR3 DNA sequence: TGTGCCAGCACCCGGGACAGGGGAGAGCCTGAAGCTTTCTTT.

This clone was detected only a few times. The CDR3 bases are TGTGCCAGCAGCGCGCTAAGCGGGACCTCCCTAGGGGGCTACACCTTC. The encoded protein is CASSALSGTSLGGYTF. This chain connects TRBV9 to TRBJ1-2, with D tentatively TRBD1 (5 bases). The CDR3 is 16 amino acids. Trimming took off 3 bases at V and 8 bases at J, with 23 bases between the two ends. Germline V gives CDR1 SGDLS, CDR2 YYNGEE.

The gene calls are TRBV6-5 and TRBJ1-1, with TRBD1 as a possible D gene (6 bases). The V end was cut by 7 bases, the J end by 1 base, with 13 bases between. The germline V gene has CDR1 MNHEY and CDR2 SVGAGI. The CDR3 is made up of 14 amino acids. The chain's CDR3 is CASTRVGGNTEAFF. DNA of the CDR3: TGTGCCAGCACCCGGGTAGGGGGGAACACTGAAGCTTTCTTT.